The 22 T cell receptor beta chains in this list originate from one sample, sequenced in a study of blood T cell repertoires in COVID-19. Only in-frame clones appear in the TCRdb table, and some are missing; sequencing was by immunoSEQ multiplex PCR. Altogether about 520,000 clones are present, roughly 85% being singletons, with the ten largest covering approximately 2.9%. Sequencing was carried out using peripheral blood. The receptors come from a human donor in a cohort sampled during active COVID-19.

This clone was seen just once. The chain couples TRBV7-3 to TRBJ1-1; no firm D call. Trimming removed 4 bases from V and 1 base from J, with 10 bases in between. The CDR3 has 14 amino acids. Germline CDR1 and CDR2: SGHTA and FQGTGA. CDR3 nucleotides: TGTGCCAGCAGCTCCTACCGGGGGAACACTGAAGCTTTCTTT. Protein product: CASSSYRGNTEAFF.

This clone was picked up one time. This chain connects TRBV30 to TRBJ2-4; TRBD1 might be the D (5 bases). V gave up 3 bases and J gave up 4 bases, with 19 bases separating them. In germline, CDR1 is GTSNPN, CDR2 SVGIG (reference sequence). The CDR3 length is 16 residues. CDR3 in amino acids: CAWSVNTGSKKNIQYF. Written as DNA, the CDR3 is TGTGCCTGGAGCGTCAATACAGGCAGCAAAAAAAACATTCAGTACTTC. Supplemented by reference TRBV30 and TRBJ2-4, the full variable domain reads SQTIHQWPATLVQPVGSPLSLECTVEGTSNPNLYWYRQAAGRGLQLLFYSVGIGQISSEVPQNLSASRPQDRQFILSSKKLLLSDSGFYLCAWSVNTGSKKNIQYFGAGTRLSVL.

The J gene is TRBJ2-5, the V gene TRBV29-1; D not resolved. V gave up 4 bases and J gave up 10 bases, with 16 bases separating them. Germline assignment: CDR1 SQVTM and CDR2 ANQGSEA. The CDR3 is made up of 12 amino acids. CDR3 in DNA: TGCAGCGTTGTTCGGCAGGCCAGAGACCAGTACTTC. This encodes CSVVRQARDQYF.

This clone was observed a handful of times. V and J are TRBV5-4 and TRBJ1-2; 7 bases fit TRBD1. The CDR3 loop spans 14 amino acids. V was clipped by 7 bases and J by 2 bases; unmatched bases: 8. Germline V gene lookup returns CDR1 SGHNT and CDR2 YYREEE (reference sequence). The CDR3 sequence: CASRSDRINYGYTF. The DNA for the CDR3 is TGTGCCAGCCGATCGGACAGGATAAACTATGGCTACACCTTC.

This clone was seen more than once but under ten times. DNA of the CDR3: TGTGCCAGCAGCGTATCTAGCGTGAACACCGGGGAGCTGTTTTTT. Its protein product is CASSVSSVNTGELFF. The chain is built from TRBV9 and TRBJ2-2; possibly TRBD2 for D (6 bases). Germline-derived CDR1 and CDR2 are SGDLS and YYNGEE. The CDR3 extends over 15 amino acids. V was cut by 1 base and J by 1 base, with 8 bases left in between. The complete variable domain, with remaining parts taken from reference TRBV9 and TRBJ2-2, reads DSGVTQTPKHLITATGQRVTLRCSPRSGDLSVYWYQQSLDQGLQFLIQYYNGEERAKGNILERFSAQQFPDLHSELNLSSLELGDSALYFCASSVSSVNTGELFFGEGSRLTVL.

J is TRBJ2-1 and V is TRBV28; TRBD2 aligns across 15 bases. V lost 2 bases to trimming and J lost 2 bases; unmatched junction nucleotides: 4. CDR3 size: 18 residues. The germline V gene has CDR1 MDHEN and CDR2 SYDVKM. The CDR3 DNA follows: TGTGCCAGCAGTTTACTAGGACTAGCGGGAGGGGCCTACAATGAGCAGTTCTTC. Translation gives CASSLLGLAGGAYNEQFF.

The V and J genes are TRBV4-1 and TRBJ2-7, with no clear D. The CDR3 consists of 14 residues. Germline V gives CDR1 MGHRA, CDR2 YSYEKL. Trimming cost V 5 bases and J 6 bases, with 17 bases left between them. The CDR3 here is CASSNLGAWSEQYF. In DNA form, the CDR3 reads TGCGCCAGCAGCAACCTAGGAGCTTGGAGCGAGCAGTACTTC.

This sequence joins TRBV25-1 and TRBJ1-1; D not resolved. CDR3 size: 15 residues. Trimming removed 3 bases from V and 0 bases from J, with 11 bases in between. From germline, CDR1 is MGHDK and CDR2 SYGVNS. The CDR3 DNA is TGTGCCAGCAGTGATTCCGGGATCCTGAACACTGAAGCTTTCTTT. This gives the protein CASSDSGILNTEAFF.

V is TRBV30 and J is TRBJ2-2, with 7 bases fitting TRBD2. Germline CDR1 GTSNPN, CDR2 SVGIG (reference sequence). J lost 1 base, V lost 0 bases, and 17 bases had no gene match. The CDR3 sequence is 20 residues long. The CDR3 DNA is TGTGCCTGGAGTGTATACCCCCCGAGCTTCGCGGGAGTGAACACCGGGGAGCTGTTTTTT. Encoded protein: CAWSVYPPSFAGVNTGELFF.

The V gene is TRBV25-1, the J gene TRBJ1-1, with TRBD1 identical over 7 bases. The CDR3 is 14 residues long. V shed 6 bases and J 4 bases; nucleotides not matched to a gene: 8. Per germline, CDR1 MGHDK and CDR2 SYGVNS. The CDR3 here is CASRQTGFITEAFF. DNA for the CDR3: TGTGCCAGCAGGCAGACAGGGTTTATCACTGAAGCTTTCTTT.

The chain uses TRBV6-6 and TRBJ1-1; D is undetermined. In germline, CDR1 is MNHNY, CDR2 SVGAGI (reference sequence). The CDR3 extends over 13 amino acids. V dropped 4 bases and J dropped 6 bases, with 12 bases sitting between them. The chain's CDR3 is CASSFSFGAEAFF. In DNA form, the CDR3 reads TGTGCCAGCAGTTTCTCGTTCGGAGCTGAAGCTTTCTTT.

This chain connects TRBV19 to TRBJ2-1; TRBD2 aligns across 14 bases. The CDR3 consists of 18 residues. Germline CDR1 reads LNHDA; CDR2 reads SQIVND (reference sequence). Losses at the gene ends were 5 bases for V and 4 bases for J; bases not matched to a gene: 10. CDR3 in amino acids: CASSPYRTSGRLYNEQFF. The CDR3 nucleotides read TGTGCCAGTAGTCCGTACCGGACTAGCGGGAGGCTATACAATGAGCAGTTCTTC.

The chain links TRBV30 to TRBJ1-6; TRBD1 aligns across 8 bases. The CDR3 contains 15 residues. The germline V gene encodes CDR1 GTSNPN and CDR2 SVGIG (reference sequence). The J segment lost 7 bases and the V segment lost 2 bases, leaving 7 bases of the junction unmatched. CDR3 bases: TGTGCCTGGAGTCTACGGGACAGGCGAAATTCACCCCTCCACTTT. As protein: CAWSLRDRRNSPLHF.

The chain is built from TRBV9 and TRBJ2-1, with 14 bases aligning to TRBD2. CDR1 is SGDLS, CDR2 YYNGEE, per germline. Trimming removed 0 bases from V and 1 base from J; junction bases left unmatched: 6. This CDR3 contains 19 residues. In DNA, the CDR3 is TGTGCCAGCAGCGTAGGAGTAGGACTAGCGGGAGGTTCCTACAATGAGCAGTTCTTC. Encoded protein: CASSVGVGLAGGSYNEQFF.

The chain's CDR3 is CASSNTANTEAFF. The CDR3 coding sequence is TGTGCCAGTAGTAACACAGCGAACACTGAAGCTTTCTTT. This sequence joins TRBV19 and TRBJ1-1; D is ambiguous. The CDR3 has 13 residues. Germline V gene sequence: CDR1 LNHDA, CDR2 SQIVND (reference sequence). Trimming took 4 bases from V and 1 from J, leaving 7 bases between them.

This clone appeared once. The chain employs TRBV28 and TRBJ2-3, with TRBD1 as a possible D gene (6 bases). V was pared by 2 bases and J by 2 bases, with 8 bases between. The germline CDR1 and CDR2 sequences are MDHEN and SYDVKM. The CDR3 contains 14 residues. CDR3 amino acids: CASSLTGSTDTQYF. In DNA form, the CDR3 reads TGTGCCAGCAGTTTAACAGGGTCCACAGATACGCAGTATTTT.

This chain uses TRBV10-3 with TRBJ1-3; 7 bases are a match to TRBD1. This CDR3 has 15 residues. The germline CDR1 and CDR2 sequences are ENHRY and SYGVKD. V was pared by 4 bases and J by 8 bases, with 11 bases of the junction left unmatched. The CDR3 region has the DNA TGTGCCATCAGTGGGCGAGGGGGCGCGGAAGACACCATATATTTT. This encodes CAISGRGGAEDTIYF.

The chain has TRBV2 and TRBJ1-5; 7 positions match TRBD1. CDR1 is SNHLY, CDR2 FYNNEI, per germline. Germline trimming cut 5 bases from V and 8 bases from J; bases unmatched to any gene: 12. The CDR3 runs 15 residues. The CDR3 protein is CASSTGTVLREPQHF. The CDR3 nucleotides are TGTGCCAGCAGTACCGGGACAGTGCTGAGGGAGCCCCAGCATTTT.

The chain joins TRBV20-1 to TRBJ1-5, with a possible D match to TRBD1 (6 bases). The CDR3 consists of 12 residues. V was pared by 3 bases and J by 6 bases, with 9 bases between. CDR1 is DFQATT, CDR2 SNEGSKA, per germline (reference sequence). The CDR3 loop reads CSASGGSQPQHF. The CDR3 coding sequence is TGCAGTGCTAGTGGGGGCTCTCAGCCCCAGCATTTT.

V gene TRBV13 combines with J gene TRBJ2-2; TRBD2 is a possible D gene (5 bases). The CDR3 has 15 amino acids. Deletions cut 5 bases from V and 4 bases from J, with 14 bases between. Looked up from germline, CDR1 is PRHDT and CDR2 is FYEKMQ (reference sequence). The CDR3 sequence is CASSQTSAATGELFF. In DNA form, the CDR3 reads TGTGCCAGCAGCCAAACTAGTGCAGCCACCGGGGAGCTGTTTTTT.

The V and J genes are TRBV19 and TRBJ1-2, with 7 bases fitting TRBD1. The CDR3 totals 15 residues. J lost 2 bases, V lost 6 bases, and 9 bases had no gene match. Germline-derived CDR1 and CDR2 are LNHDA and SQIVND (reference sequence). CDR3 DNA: TGTGCCAGTAGCCCTGGGGAGACAGGGAACTATGGCTACACCTTC. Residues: CASSPGETGNYGYTF.

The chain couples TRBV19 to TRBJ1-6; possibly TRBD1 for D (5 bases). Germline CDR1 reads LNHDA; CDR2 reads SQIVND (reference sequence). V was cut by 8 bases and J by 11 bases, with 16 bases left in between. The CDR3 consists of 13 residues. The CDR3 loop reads CASSPGLRTPLHF. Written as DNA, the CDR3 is TGTGCCAGTTCTCCGGGACTAAGGACACCCCTCCACTTT.